What follows are 23 T cell receptor beta chains derived from one specimen sequenced in a study of cytomegalovirus exposure and HLA in healthy donors. The PCR contained 60 Vbeta and 13 Jbeta primers. This table comes from immunoSEQ multiplex PCR, and its TCRdb copy is limited to in-frame clones, with some not included. Of around 160,000 clones detected, roughly 80% appear once; the ten largest clones hold about 2%. Sequenced sample: PBMCs. Receptors were obtained from a human donor in good health.

V and J are TRBV18 and TRBJ2-4; tentatively, D is TRBD2 (6 bases). Germline CDR1 KGHSH, CDR2 LQKENI. The length of the CDR3 is 17 residues. V lost 4 bases and J lost 1, with 17 bases in between. The CDR3 loop is CASSRGEAQNAKNIQYF. DNA of the CDR3: TGTGCCAGCTCACGGGGGGAGGCTCAGAATGCCAAAAACATTCAGTACTTC.

The chain joins TRBV7-2 to TRBJ2-7; D is undetermined. Germline CDR1 SGHTA, CDR2 FQGNSA. CDR3 size: 14 residues. V lost 0 bases and J lost 7, with 13 bases in between. CDR3 coding DNA: TGTGCCAGCAGCTTAGCGTCCCTCGTAATGGAGCAGTACTTC. It yields the protein CASSLASLVMEQYF.

This clone was observed a single time. This chain links TRBV6-1 with TRBJ1-6; the D gene is possibly TRBD1 (5 bases). Germline-derived CDR1 and CDR2 are MNHNS and SASEGT. Between the trimmed V and J ends, which lost 5 bases and 10 bases, there was a span of 12 bases. The CDR3 consists of 13 residues. The DNA for the CDR3 is TGTGCCAGCAGTTTAGCAGGGCAATCACCCCTCCACTTT. Protein product: CASSLAGQSPLHF.

V is TRBV6-1 and J is TRBJ2-3; possibly TRBD2 for D (5 bases). Germline loops: CDR1 MNHNS, CDR2 SASEGT. The ends were cut back, 0 bases at V and 1 base at J, with 11 bases in the middle. The CDR3 is 16 amino acids. DNA of the CDR3: TGTGCCAGCAGTGAAGCTCGCCTAGCCGGCACAGATACGCAGTATTTT. Its protein product is CASSEARLAGTDTQYF.

A few counts support this clone. The V call is TRBV6-5, the J call TRBJ1-1, with D perhaps TRBD1 (5 bases). Germline-derived CDR1 and CDR2 are MNHEY and SVGAGI. Trimming stripped 0 bases from V and 1 base from J, with 9 bases between. The CDR3 contains 15 residues. The CDR3, as DNA: TGTGCCAGCAGTTACTCGAGGGGAGGGAACACTGAAGCTTTCTTT. This gives the protein CASSYSRGGNTEAFF.

This clone was found a few times. The chain has TRBV9 and TRBJ2-5; 10 bases are shared with TRBD2. This CDR3 region has 18 residues. V shed 0 bases, J shed 1 base, and the junction held 9 bases outside the gene matches. Looked up from germline, CDR1 is SGDLS and CDR2 is YYNGEE. In DNA, the CDR3 is TGTGCCAGCAGCGTAGCGGCTAGCGGGGGCCTACTCCAAGAGACCCAGTACTTC. Translating it yields CASSVAASGGLLQETQYF.

To note about this clone: A junction boundary mismatches the germline segment, possibly from a read error. The V call is TRBV2, the J call TRBJ1-1; D remains ambiguous. The CDR3 covers 13 residues. CDR1 is SNHLY, CDR2 FYNNEI, per germline. For the CDR3, the DNA is TGTGCCAGCAGGGAAGTTATGAACACTGAAGCTTTCTTT. It codes for CASREVMNTEAFF.

V usage is TRBV6-6 and J usage is TRBJ1-6; D is possibly TRBD1 (6 bases). V was trimmed by 0 bases and J by 7 bases, leaving 13 bases between them. The germline V gene has CDR1 MNHNY and CDR2 SVGAGI (reference sequence). The CDR3 totals 16 residues. The CDR3 nucleotides are TGTGCCAGCAGTTACTCGCCTTGGACAGCGAATTCACCCCTCCACTTT. Its protein is CASSYSPWTANSPLHF.

V is TRBV7-9 and J is TRBJ2-7; D might be TRBD2 (5 bases). V was clipped by 5 bases and J by 6 bases, with 11 bases between them. There are 12 residues in the CDR3. CDR1 SEHNR and CDR2 FQNEAQ come from the germline V gene (reference sequence). This CDR3 is CASSHFLAEQYF. CDR3 DNA sequence: TGTGCCAGCAGCCATTTTCTAGCCGAGCAGTACTTC.

The genes are TRBV13 and TRBJ2-3; 11 positions match TRBD2. The CDR3 consists of 18 residues. Germline loops: CDR1 PRHDT, CDR2 FYEKMQ (reference sequence). J gave up 0 bases and V 3 bases, and 8 bases lay outside the gene matches. CDR3 in DNA: TGTGCCAGCAGCTTTACAGTTCGGACTAGCGGGAGCACAGATACGCAGTATTTT. Amino acid sequence: CASSFTVRTSGSTDTQYF.

This clone was counted only a few times. The chain uses TRBV7-2 and TRBJ1-6; unclear D gene. With 2 bases removed from V and 0 bases from J, the gap between germline ends came to 8 bases. Germline-derived CDR1 and CDR2 are SGHTA and FQGNSA. The CDR3 is 16 amino acids. CDR3 DNA: TGTGCCAGCAGCTTAAGACAAAGCTCCTATAATTCACCCCTCCACTTT. Its protein product is CASSLRQSSYNSPLHF. Supplemented by reference TRBV7-2 and TRBJ1-6, the full variable domain reads GAGVSQSPSNKVTEKGKDVELRCDPISGHTALYWYRQSLGQGLEFLIYFQGNSAPDKSGLPSDRFSAERTGGSVSTLTIQRTQQEDSAVYLCASSLRQSSYNSPLHFGNGTRLTVT.

The chain combines TRBV7-6 with TRBJ2-5; TRBD1 aligns across 7 bases. Trimming took 5 bases from V and 2 from J; bases not matched to a gene: 11. The CDR3 runs 16 residues. Per the germline V gene, CDR1 is SGHVS and CDR2 is FNYEAQ. This chain's CDR3 is CASSLLTGQLQETQYF. The CDR3 nucleotides are TGTGCCAGCAGCCTACTTACGGGACAGCTACAAGAGACCCAGTACTTC. The complete variable domain, with remaining parts taken from reference TRBV7-6 and TRBJ2-5, reads GAGVSQSPRYKVTKRGQDVALRCDPISGHVSLYWYRQALGQGPEFLTYFNYEAQQDKSGLPNDRFSAERPEGSISTLTIQRTEQRDSAMYRCASSLLTGQLQETQYFGPGTRLLVL.

The V call is TRBV5-1, the J call TRBJ1-1; TRBD1 is a possible D gene (6 bases). V was cut by 0 bases and J by 1 base, with 10 bases left in between. CDR1 and CDR2 (germline): SGHRS, YFSETQ. The CDR3 has 15 amino acids. CDR3 region: CASSLGWTENTEAFF. CDR3 DNA sequence: TGCGCCAGCAGCTTGGGTTGGACAGAGAACACTGAAGCTTTCTTT.

The rearrangement joins TRBV27 to TRBJ1-1; 7 positions match TRBD1. This CDR3 contains 13 residues. V lost 4 bases, J lost 4 bases, and 3 bases stayed unmatched. Germline lookup yields CDR1 MNHEY and CDR2 SMNVEV (reference sequence). In nucleotides, the CDR3 is TGTGCCAGCAGTTATGCAGGGGGCACTGAAGCTTTCTTT. Translated: CASSYAGGTEAFF.

This clone was observed a few times. The chain carries TRBV2 and TRBJ1-1; the D is unclear. Per germline, CDR1 SNHLY and CDR2 FYNNEI. This CDR3 contains 14 residues. Trimming stripped 0 bases from V and 8 bases from J, with 13 bases between. CDR3 sequence reads: CASSEAQRQREAFF. In DNA, the CDR3 is TGTGCCAGCAGTGAAGCCCAGCGGCAGAGAGAAGCTTTCTTT.

This clone was found a few times. V and J are TRBV5-4 and TRBJ2-3; maybe TRBD2 (5 bases). CDR3 size: 16 residues. Germline CDR1 and CDR2: SGHNT and YYREEE (reference sequence). V was clipped by 1 base and J by 0 bases, with 12 bases between them. This CDR3 reads CASSLNWRVSTDTQYF. CDR3 nucleotide sequence: TGTGCCAGCAGCTTGAATTGGCGGGTTAGCACAGATACGCAGTATTTT.

This chain joins TRBV6-1 and TRBJ1-1, with a possible D match to TRBD1 (6 bases). This CDR3 is 14 amino acids long. Between the trimmed V and J ends, which lost 1 base and 3 bases, there was a span of 9 bases. Germline lookup yields CDR1 MNHNS and CDR2 SASEGT. The CDR3 sequence is CASSEGRGYTEAFF. The DNA of the CDR3 is TGTGCCAGCAGTGAAGGCAGGGGCTACACTGAAGCTTTCTTT.

Here the CDR3 DNA reads TGTGCCAGCAGCCGCCACGGAGAGAACACTGAAGCTTTCTTT. It translates to CASSRHGENTEAFF. The chain links TRBV7-9 to TRBJ1-1; no definite D call. This CDR3 is 14 amino acids long. Germline V gives CDR1 SEHNR, CDR2 FQNEAQ (reference sequence). Trimming took off 5 bases at V and 1 base at J, with 11 bases between the two ends.

This rearrangement joins TRBV6-1 to TRBJ1-1; possible D gene TRBD1, 6 bases. V dropped 6 bases and J dropped 3 bases, with 14 bases sitting between them. Germline CDR1 MNHNS, CDR2 SASEGT. This CDR3 is built from 14 residues. The CDR3 region is CASRRQGPDTEAFF. The CDR3 DNA reads as TGTGCCAGCAGGAGGCAGGGGCCAGACACTGAAGCTTTCTTT.

The chain recombines TRBV9 with TRBJ2-3; no reliable D call. The V end was cut by 6 bases, the J end by 2 bases, with 13 bases between. The CDR3 length is 14 residues. Germline CDR1 and CDR2: SGDLS and YYNGEE. For the CDR3, the DNA is TGTGCCAGCACTTCGACTGGTTCCACAGATACGCAGTATTTT. It codes for CASTSTGSTDTQYF.

This clone appeared a few times. This chain connects TRBV11-2 to TRBJ1-1; D call uncertain. Germline V gene sequence: CDR1 SGHAT, CDR2 FQNNGV. The CDR3 runs to 11 residues. The germline V and J ends were trimmed by 5 bases and 2 bases, with 3 bases remaining between them. DNA for the CDR3: TGTGCCAGCAGCCCAAACACTGAAGCTTTCTTT. Protein sequence: CASSPNTEAFF. Full variable domain (rest looked up from reference TRBV11-2 and TRBJ1-1): EAGVAQSPRYKIIEKRQSVAFWCNPISGHATLYWYQQILGQGPKLLIQFQNNGVVDDSQLPKDRFSAERLKGVDSTLKIQPAKLEDSAVYLCASSPNTEAFFGQGTRLTVV.

The V call is TRBV5-4, the J call TRBJ2-3, with 9 bases identical to TRBD2. The CDR3 consists of 15 residues. V shed 3 bases, J shed 1 base, and the junction held 3 bases outside the gene matches. Germline CDR1 reads SGHNT; CDR2 reads YYREEE (reference sequence). The DNA for the CDR3 is TGTGCCAGCAGCTCTCCTAGCGGGGGCACAGATACGCAGTATTTT. This gives the protein CASSSPSGGTDTQYF. Full variable domain (outside the CDR3, taken from reference TRBV5-4 and TRBJ2-3): ETGVTQSPTHLIKTRGQQVTLRCSSQSGHNTVSWYQQALGQGPQFIFQYYREEENGRGNFPPRFSGLQFPNYSSELNVNALELDDSALYLCASSSPSGGTDTQYFGPGTRLTVL.

This clone has just one count. The chain couples TRBV6-5 to TRBJ1-2; no reliable D call. Trimming pared 0 bases from V and 2 bases from J, leaving 10 bases between. The CDR3 runs to 15 residues. Germline CDR1 is MNHEY and CDR2 is SVGAGI. The CDR3 coding sequence is TGTGCCAGCAGTTACTCGAGTATGGTAAACTATGGCTACACCTTC. Translating gives CASSYSSMVNYGYTF.